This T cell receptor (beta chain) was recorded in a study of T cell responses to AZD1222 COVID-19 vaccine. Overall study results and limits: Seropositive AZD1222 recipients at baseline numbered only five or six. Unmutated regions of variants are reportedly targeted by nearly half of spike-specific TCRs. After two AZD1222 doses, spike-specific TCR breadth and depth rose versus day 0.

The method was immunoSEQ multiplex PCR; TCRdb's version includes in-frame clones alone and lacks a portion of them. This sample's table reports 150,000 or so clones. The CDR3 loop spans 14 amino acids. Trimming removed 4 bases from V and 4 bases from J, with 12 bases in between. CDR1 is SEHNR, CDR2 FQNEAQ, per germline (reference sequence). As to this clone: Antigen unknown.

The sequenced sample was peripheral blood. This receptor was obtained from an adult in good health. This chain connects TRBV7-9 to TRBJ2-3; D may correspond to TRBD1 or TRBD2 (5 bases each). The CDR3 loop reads CASSYGAGSDTQYF. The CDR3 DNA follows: TGTGCCAGCAGCTACGGGGCAGGGTCAGATACGCAGTATTTT.